The 31 T cell receptor beta chains in this list originate from one sample, sequenced in a study of vaccination and CD4 T cells after COVID-19. Antigens of these TCRs are unknown. Stated treatment: roughly 10-day PBMC culture with coronavirus spike peptide pools or control peptides (ViraFEST assay). Sequencing of the DNA from cultured CD4+ T cells was carried out with the Oncomine TCR Beta short-read assay. TCRdb redid the calling of the PCR reads with MiXCR, one entry per CDR3 protein. The sample consists of under 20,000 distinct CDR3 sequences, 45% to 60% of them appearing once. What was sequenced was CD4+ T cells from blood, cultured in vitro. The receptors here all came from a human donor who had recovered from COVID-19.

V and J are TRBV20-1 and TRBJ2-3; 8 bases match TRBD1. V lost 0 bases, J lost 4 bases, and 3 bases stayed unmatched. This CDR3 is 14 amino acids long. Germline loops: CDR1 DFQATT, CDR2 SNEGSKA (reference sequence). The chain's CDR3 is CSARDPGGPDTQYF. The CDR3, as DNA: TGCAGTGCTAGAGATCCAGGGGGCCCAGATACGCAGTATTTT.

J is TRBJ1-1 and V is TRBV6-1, with 7 positions matching TRBD1. In germline, CDR1 is MNHNS, CDR2 SASEGT. The junction had 7 bases not matched to a gene; V was cut back by 7 bases and J by 2 bases. The CDR3 has 14 amino acids. The CDR3 bases are TGTGCCAGCACCCGGGGACAGATAAACACTGAAGCTTTCTTT. This gives the protein CASTRGQINTEAFF.

This clonotype is a singleton in its sample. V usage is TRBV27 and J usage is TRBJ2-7; D possibly corresponds to TRBD2 (5 bases). CDR1 and CDR2 (germline): MNHEY, SMNVEV (reference sequence). V was cut by 2 bases and J by 0 bases, with 11 bases left in between. This CDR3 is 15 amino acids long. Here the CDR3 reads CASSLGLANSYEQYF. The CDR3, as DNA: TGTGCCAGCAGTTTAGGCCTAGCTAACTCCTACGAGCAGTACTTC.

This clonotype was recorded a few times. The chain has TRBV6-1 and TRBJ1-2; D perhaps matches TRBD1 (6 bases). The CDR3 has 13 residues. Germline CDR1 MNHNS, CDR2 SASEGT. V dropped 7 bases and J dropped 5 bases, with 14 bases sitting between them. The CDR3 loop reads CASTPGQLYGYTF. CDR3 DNA: TGTGCCAGCACTCCTGGACAGCTTTATGGCTACACCTTC.

V is TRBV7-2 and J is TRBJ1-5; D is ambiguous. CDR3 size: 15 residues. Germline V gene lookup returns CDR1 SGHTA and CDR2 FQGNSA. Trimming pared 1 base from V and 3 bases from J, leaving 10 bases between. The CDR3 here is CASSLDVSVNQPQHF. CDR3 nucleotide sequence: TGTGCCAGCAGCTTAGACGTGTCGGTCAATCAGCCCCAGCATTTT.

V and J are TRBV7-3 and TRBJ2-7; either TRBD1 or TRBD2 may fit D (5 bases each). Looked up from germline, CDR1 is SGHTA and CDR2 is FQGTGA. This CDR3 comprises 14 residues. The V end lost 2 bases, the J end lost 6 bases, and 14 bases lay between the germline ends. In DNA, the CDR3 is TGTGCCAGCAGCTTAGGGGACCCGAACGGCGAGCAGTACTTC. This encodes CASSLGDPNGEQYF.

This clonotype has more than one count but fewer than ten. The rearrangement joins TRBV6-5 to TRBJ1-5; D gene uncertain. Trimming shortened V by 4 bases and J by 6 bases, and 13 bases separated the two germline ends. Germline V gene lookup returns CDR1 MNHEY and CDR2 SVGAGI. The CDR3 consists of 14 residues. In DNA form, the CDR3 reads TGTGCCAGCAGTTCAAAGAAGCAAGGTCAGCCCCAGCATTTT. Translating it yields CASSSKKQGQPQHF.

This clonotype was seen once. The chain has TRBV29-1 and TRBJ1-1; D unresolved. CDR3 size: 13 residues. The germline V and J ends were trimmed by 6 bases and 0 bases, with 11 bases remaining between them. The V gene's germline CDR1 is SQVTM and CDR2 ANQGSEA. CDR3 nucleotides: TGCAGCGTAGAGACCGTATTGAACACTGAAGCTTTCTTT. Its translation is CSVETVLNTEAFF. Drawing the rest from reference TRBV29-1 and TRBJ1-1, the complete variable domain is SAVISQKPSRDICQRGTSLTIQCQVDSQVTMMFWYRQQPGQSLTLIATANQGSEATYESGFVIDKFPISRPNLTFSTLTVSNMSPEDSSIYLCSVETVLNTEAFFGQGTRLTVV.

The chain couples TRBV6-2 or TRBV6-3 to TRBJ1-6; no clear D. The CDR3 extends over 16 amino acids. Trimming pared 2 bases from V and 14 bases from J, leaving 22 bases between. CDR1 and CDR2 (germline): MNHEY, SVGEGT. The CDR3 reads CASSYAGATWGEALHF. The CDR3 DNA is TGTGCCAGCAGTTACGCTGGAGCTACCTGGGGAGAGGCCCTCCACTTT.

The rearrangement uses TRBV20-1 and TRBJ1-3; D remains unclear. The CDR3 runs to 13 residues. V shed 0 bases and J shed 3 bases, with 6 bases lying between them. Germline loops: CDR1 DFQATT, CDR2 SNEGSKA (reference sequence). The CDR3 spells CSAREVGGNTIYF. CDR3 nucleotide sequence: TGCAGTGCTAGAGAAGTAGGTGGAAACACCATATATTTT.

This clonotype was detected only a few times. DNA for the CDR3: TGTGCCAGCAGCTCCCCTAAAGGGAGGCCCTTCCCCTACGAGCAGTACTTC. As protein: CASSSPKGRPFPYEQYF. The chain is built from TRBV7-2 and TRBJ2-7; possible D gene TRBD2, 6 bases. Germline V CDR1 and CDR2: SGHTA, FQGNSA. Trimming stripped 4 bases from V and 2 bases from J, with 21 bases between. This CDR3 is 17 amino acids long.

This sequence joins TRBV4-2 and TRBJ1-6, with D hard to call. Germline CDR1 reads LGHNA; CDR2 reads YNFKEQ. The CDR3 loop spans 15 amino acids. The ends were cut back, 0 bases at V and 1 base at J, with 4 bases in the middle. The CDR3 sequence is CASSQDGSYNSPLHF. The CDR3 DNA reads TGTGCCAGCAGCCAAGATGGGTCCTATAATTCACCCCTCCACTTT.

The rearrangement uses TRBV20-1 and TRBJ1-5; maybe TRBD1 (5 bases). V was pared by 3 bases and J by 7 bases, with 19 bases between. Germline lookup yields CDR1 DFQATT and CDR2 SNEGSKA (reference sequence). The CDR3 is made up of 15 amino acids. The CDR3 nucleotides read TGCAGTGCTAGTGGCCGGTGGAGGGGAGGACAGCCCCAGCATTTT. It codes for CSASGRWRGGQPQHF.

The chain employs TRBV24-1 and TRBJ1-1; D unresolved. Germline assignment: CDR1 KGHDR and CDR2 SFDVKD. V dropped 4 bases and J dropped 4 bases, with 21 bases sitting between them. CDR3 length: 17 residues. Here the CDR3 DNA reads TGTGCCACCAGTGACCCCAAAACCCCGGCAAACCCCACTGAAGCTTTCTTT. Protein product: CATSDPKTPANPTEAFF.

The gene calls are TRBV10-3 and TRBJ2-3; 9 bases are shared with TRBD2. CDR3 length: 14 amino acids. Trimming removed 4 bases from V and 3 bases from J; junction bases left unmatched: 2. Germline lookup yields CDR1 ENHRY and CDR2 SYGVKD. CDR3 in amino acids: CAISVSGRTDTQYF. CDR3 nucleotide sequence: TGTGCCATCAGTGTCAGCGGGAGGACAGATACGCAGTATTTT.

V and J are TRBV7-2 and TRBJ2-7, with TRBD2 as a possible D gene (5 bases). Germline CDR1 SGHTA, CDR2 FQGNSA. The V end lost 3 bases, the J end lost 2 bases, and 8 bases lay between the germline ends. CDR3 length: 13 amino acids. The CDR3 here is CASSLAGAYEQYF. For the CDR3, the DNA is TGTGCCAGCAGCTTGGCGGGTGCCTACGAGCAGTACTTC.

The chain couples TRBV7-2 to TRBJ1-2; 7 bases are a match to TRBD1. This CDR3 spans 16 amino acids. Germline loops: CDR1 SGHTA, CDR2 FQGNSA. With 0 bases clipped from V and 1 base from J, the junction kept 5 bases outside the gene matches. The CDR3: CASSLAYGQDNYGYTF. Written as DNA, the CDR3 is TGTGCCAGCAGCTTAGCTTATGGACAGGATAACTATGGCTACACCTTC.

V gene TRBV11-3 combines with J gene TRBJ2-1; 7 bases are shared with TRBD2. CDR1 SGHNT and CDR2 YENEEA come from the germline V gene. CDR3 length: 16 amino acids. V lost 0 bases to trimming and J lost 8 bases; unmatched junction nucleotides: 10. The CDR3 spells CASSLDAGLVYYEQFF. The CDR3 nucleotides read TGTGCCAGCAGCTTAGATGCCGGACTAGTCTATTATGAGCAGTTCTTC.

V gene TRBV2 combines with J gene TRBJ1-2; unclear D gene. V was trimmed by 3 bases and J by 2 bases, leaving 7 bases between them. From germline, CDR1 is SNHLY and CDR2 FYNNEI. The CDR3 runs to 13 residues. The CDR3 bases are TGTGCCAGCAGTGAGAACCGGAACTATGGCTACACCTTC. Protein product: CASSENRNYGYTF.

The CDR3 nucleotides are TGTGCCAGCAGCGACGGTAGGGGGACTGAAGCTTTCTTT. Its translation is CASSDGRGTEAFF. The genes are TRBV7-3 and TRBJ1-1; TRBD1 might be the D (6 bases). Germline V lookup: CDR1 SGHTA, CDR2 FQGTGA. The V and J ends lost 5 bases and 5 bases respectively, with 12 bases between them. CDR3 length: 13 residues.

The rearrangement uses TRBV7-2 and TRBJ2-3; TRBD2 is a possible D gene (5 bases). The CDR3 covers 20 residues. The germline gives CDR1 SGHTA, CDR2 FQGNSA. V lost 5 bases, J lost 2 bases, and 29 bases lay in between. The CDR3 nucleotides are TGTGCCAGCAGCCTCCTTCGTGCGGGTTCCCCCAGAGGAGCCACAGATACGCAGTATTTT. Translating gives CASSLLRAGSPRGATDTQYF.

V is TRBV12-3 or TRBV12-4 and J is TRBJ1-1; 8 nucleotides align to TRBD1. Losses at the gene ends were 6 bases for V and 4 bases for J; bases not matched to a gene: 10. The CDR3 has 15 residues. CDR3 amino acids: CASRQHRGAGTEAFF. The CDR3 DNA sequence: TGTGCCAGCAGGCAACACAGGGGGGCAGGCACTGAAGCTTTCTTT.

The V and J genes are TRBV15 and TRBJ1-5; perhaps TRBD1 as D (6 bases). V shed 3 bases and J shed 3 bases, with 15 bases lying between them. The CDR3 covers 16 residues. Germline V gives CDR1 LNHNV, CDR2 YYDKDF (reference sequence). In DNA form, the CDR3 reads TGTGCCACCAGCAGCCTTGCGGGACAACACAATCAGCCCCAGCATTTT. Translated, it gives CATSSLAGQHNQPQHF.

The chain has TRBV7-9 and TRBJ2-2; weak D call: TRBD2 (6 bases). The CDR3 loop spans 16 amino acids. Germline V gene sequence: CDR1 SEHNR, CDR2 FQNEAQ (reference sequence). The ends were cut back, 0 bases at V and 3 bases at J, with 11 bases in the middle. The CDR3 region is CASSLAWGDHTGELFF. CDR3 coding DNA: TGTGCCAGCAGCTTAGCGTGGGGGGATCACACCGGGGAGCTGTTTTTT.

This clonotype was recorded once. The chain carries TRBV11-3 and TRBJ1-1, with a possible D match to TRBD1 (6 bases). Trimming left V 3 bases short and J 0 bases short, with 8 bases between. Germline CDR1 SGHNT, CDR2 YENEEA. The CDR3 consists of 14 residues. The CDR3 sequence is CASSLTGLNTEAFF. The CDR3 DNA reads as TGTGCCAGCAGCTTGACAGGTCTGAACACTGAAGCTTTCTTT.

This clonotype was seen a handful of times. This chain uses TRBV19 with TRBJ1-2; the D gene is possibly TRBD1 (5 bases). The CDR3 consists of 13 residues. V was clipped by 3 bases and J by 9 bases, with 14 bases between them. Germline V lookup: CDR1 LNHDA, CDR2 SQIVND (reference sequence). DNA for the CDR3: TGTGCCAGTAGTATGCGGGACTTATCTAGCTACACCTTC. The encoded protein is CASSMRDLSSYTF.

CDR3 nucleotide sequence: TGTGCCAGCTCACCGACCGGAGGGCAGGGGGCTGAAGCTTTCTTT. It yields the protein CASSPTGGQGAEAFF. The chain uses TRBV18 and TRBJ1-1, with 7 bases fitting TRBD1. The CDR3 loop spans 15 amino acids. Unmatched junction bases numbered 10, after V lost 3 bases and J lost 6 bases. Germline CDR1 reads KGHSH; CDR2 reads LQKENI.

This clonotype was found a few times. The V and J genes are TRBV20-1 and TRBJ1-6, with D tentatively TRBD1 (5 bases). CDR3 size: 13 residues. Per germline, CDR1 DFQATT and CDR2 SNEGSKA (reference sequence). V lost 0 bases and J 10 bases, leaving 10 bases between the germline ends. CDR3 nucleotides: TGCAGTGCTAGAGACCCAGGGCCCTCACCCCTCCACTTT. Translating gives CSARDPGPSPLHF.

On this clonotype: One junction end does not reproduce the germline sequence, and a read error may be involved. The chain has TRBV6-2 or TRBV6-3 and TRBJ2-7; TRBD1 matches at 7 bases. Germline CDR1 reads MNHEY; CDR2 reads SVGEGT. This CDR3 region has 14 residues. The CDR3, as DNA: TGTGCCAGCAAAACGACAGGGAAAAGCTACAAGCAGTACTTC. Translated, it gives CASKTTGKSYKQYF.

This CDR3 reads CASSRYNNQPQHF. The DNA of the CDR3 is TGTGCCAGTAGTAGGTATAACAATCAGCCCCAGCATTTT. The chain is built from TRBV19 and TRBJ1-5; D remains ambiguous. The CDR3 runs 13 residues. V was shortened by 4 bases and J by 3 bases, with 7 bases between the two germline ends. The germline gives CDR1 LNHDA, CDR2 SQIVND (reference sequence).

This clonotype was picked up a small number of times. The chain employs TRBV7-2 and TRBJ2-3, with D possibly being TRBD2 (6 bases). CDR1 is SGHTA and CDR2 is FQGNSA in the germline V gene. This CDR3 has 16 residues. Trimming removed 5 bases at V and 0 bases at J, with 15 bases between. CDR3 residues: CASSQRRDGSTDTQYF. Here the CDR3 DNA reads TGTGCCAGCAGCCAGAGGCGGGATGGTAGCACAGATACGCAGTATTTT.